Listed here are 27 T cell receptor beta chains from one sample, sequenced in a study of T-cell memory formation after mild COVID-19 (dated by TCRdb to the early 2020s). The library was built by means of 5' RACE. The sample was run on an Illumina NovaSeq 6000. TCRdb redid the processing of the public reads, applying fastp at Q25 and MiXCR, and retained in-frame beta chains. Each CDR3 protein appears once, grouped with its most common genes and DNA. Within this sample are 550,000 to 600,000 distinct CDR3 sequences, with about a fifth of them counted one time only. Approximately 8.4% of the sample is taken by the ten largest. The sequenced material came from PBMCs or a T cell subset sorted from them (not recorded which). These TCRs come from an adult woman who had mild COVID-19 (a few samples of this study predate the infection). The sample titles of this study are shuffled in the database, so cell type and time point are left out; the donor was told from shared clones.

This clonotype was detected ten times or more. The gene calls are TRBV4-3 and TRBJ2-5; D gene unclear. Trimming stripped 0 bases from V and 7 bases from J, with 12 bases between. Germline CDR1 reads LGHNA; CDR2 reads YSLEER. This CDR3 spans 14 amino acids. The CDR3 protein is CASSQEGQAGTQYF. The CDR3 nucleotides read TGCGCCAGCAGCCAAGAAGGTCAAGCTGGGACCCAGTACTTC.

The chain uses TRBV9 and TRBJ1-2; 7 positions agree with TRBD1. V was pared by 0 bases and J by 3 bases, with 2 bases of the junction left unmatched. The CDR3 is made up of 14 amino acids. Germline-derived CDR1 and CDR2 are SGDLS and YYNGEE. The CDR3 nucleotides are TGTGCCAGCAGCGTAGACAGGGGCTACTATGGCTACACCTTC. Translating it yields CASSVDRGYYGYTF.

This clonotype was seen a few times. This chain connects TRBV29-1 to TRBJ1-1; tentatively, D is TRBD1 (6 bases). The germline CDR1 and CDR2 sequences are SQVTM and ANQGSEA. This CDR3 is built from 12 residues. V was trimmed by 2 bases and J by 4 bases, leaving 8 bases between them. CDR3 nucleotide sequence: TGCAGCGTTGAAACAGGGAGCACTGAAGCTTTCTTT. It translates to CSVETGSTEAFF.

The CDR3 protein is CSVAPRGVSSYNEQFF. The CDR3 DNA follows: TGCAGCGTAGCCCCCCGGGGTGTGAGCTCCTACAATGAGCAGTTCTTC. This chain joins TRBV29-1 and TRBJ2-1, with a possible D match to TRBD2 (5 bases). Per the germline V gene, CDR1 is SQVTM and CDR2 is ANQGSEA. Trimming pared 6 bases from V and 0 bases from J, leaving 18 bases between. CDR3 size: 16 residues.

This clonotype has only a few counts. The J gene is TRBJ1-1, the V gene TRBV18, with TRBD1 as a possible D gene (6 bases). The CDR3 contains 16 residues. Germline lookup yields CDR1 KGHSH and CDR2 LQKENI. Trimming pared 4 bases from V and 0 bases from J, leaving 15 bases between. CDR3 DNA: TGTGCCAGCTCACGGTTCGGACAGTCCATGAACACTGAAGCTTTCTTT. The encoded protein is CASSRFGQSMNTEAFF.

The V gene is TRBV6-1, the J gene TRBJ2-1; D is possibly TRBD2 (6 bases). V lost 2 bases and J lost 5, with 22 bases in between. Per germline, CDR1 MNHNS and CDR2 SASEGT. This CDR3 has 18 residues. CDR3 DNA sequence: TGTGCCAGCAGTGAACCCCGACTTCATAGCGGCAAGAACAATGAGCAGTTCTTC. Protein product: CASSEPRLHSGKNNEQFF.

This chain connects TRBV20-1 to TRBJ2-3, with 8 bases that match TRBD2. The CDR3 contains 17 residues. The germline gives CDR1 DFQATT, CDR2 SNEGSKA (reference sequence). V trimming: 1 base; J trimming: 3 bases; junction bases outside the gene matches: 12. Here the CDR3 reads CSARGPAGGRGTDTQYF. The CDR3 DNA sequence: TGCAGTGCTAGAGGTCCGGCGGGGGGCCGAGGGACAGATACGCAGTATTTT.

The CDR3 reads CASSESGGRAESEQYF. The CDR3 DNA follows: TGCGCCAGCAGTGAGTCCGGCGGGAGGGCCGAATCCGAGCAGTACTTC. The V gene is TRBV10-2, the J gene TRBJ2-7; 9 bases agree with TRBD2. Germline-derived CDR1 and CDR2 are WSHSY and SAAADI. Losses at the gene ends were 0 bases for V and 6 bases for J; bases not matched to a gene: 9. The CDR3 is 16 residues long.

This clonotype came up a few times. The rearrangement uses TRBV11-1 and TRBJ1-3; D remains unclear. CDR3 length: 13 amino acids. Germline V gene sequence: CDR1 SGHAT, CDR2 FQDESV (reference sequence). Trimming removed 5 bases at V and 3 bases at J, with 8 bases between. The CDR3 DNA follows: TGTGCCAGCAGCGTATCAGGTGGAAACACCATATATTTT. It is translated as CASSVSGGNTIYF.

This clonotype was seen a few times. The rearrangement uses TRBV12-3 or TRBV12-4 and TRBJ1-2, with unresolved D. The CDR3 is 14 amino acids. V dropped 2 bases and J dropped 3 bases, with 10 bases sitting between them. CDR3 protein: CASSLYRGDYGYTF. The DNA of the CDR3 is TGTGCCAGCAGTTTATATCGGGGAGACTATGGCTACACCTTC.

The chain uses TRBV19 and TRBJ2-1, with 8 positions matching TRBD2. There are 15 residues in the CDR3. Losses at the gene ends were 7 bases for V and 4 bases for J; bases not matched to a gene: 9. CDR1 and CDR2 (germline): LNHDA, SQIVND (reference sequence). The DNA of the CDR3 is TGTGCCAGTACAGGAACTAGCGGACTATACAATGAGCAGTTCTTC. Translation gives CASTGTSGLYNEQFF.

The V and J genes are TRBV5-1 and TRBJ2-1; D is uncertain. The CDR3 has 11 amino acids. Germline loops: CDR1 SGHRS, CDR2 YFSETQ. V was trimmed by 0 bases and J by 9 bases, leaving 4 bases between them. The CDR3 nucleotides are TGCGCCAGCAGCTTGGAATCTGAGCAGTTCTTC. This encodes CASSLESEQFF. Together with reference TRBV5-1 and TRBJ2-1, the CDR3 gives the full variable domain: KAGVTQTPRYLIKTRGQQVTLSCSPISGHRSVSWYQQTPGQGLQFLFEYFSETQRNKGNFPGRFSGRQFSNSRSEMNVSTLELGDSALYLCASSLESEQFFGPGTRLTVL.

This clonotype was seen a few times. The rearrangement links TRBV5-1 to TRBJ1-5; 12 nucleotides match TRBD1. CDR1 SGHRS and CDR2 YFSETQ come from the germline V gene. This CDR3 is 15 amino acids long. J gave up 8 bases and V 4 bases, and 7 bases lay outside the gene matches. The CDR3, as DNA: TGCGCCAGCAGCCCTTTCGGGACAGGGGGCGAGCCCCAGCATTTT. It is translated as CASSPFGTGGEPQHF.

This clonotype came up many times. The J gene is TRBJ2-1, the V gene TRBV20-1, with 8 bases identical to TRBD2. Germline values: CDR1 DFQATT, CDR2 SNEGSKA (reference sequence). The CDR3 has 16 amino acids. V shed 3 bases and J 1 base; nucleotides not matched to a gene: 8. CDR3 amino acids: CSASSGGGSSYNEQFF. CDR3 DNA: TGCAGTGCTAGTTCTGGCGGGGGGTCGTCCTACAATGAGCAGTTCTTC.

This chain connects TRBV20-1 to TRBJ2-1; maybe TRBD1 (5 bases). The V end was cut by 5 bases, the J end by 8 bases, with 16 bases between. The CDR3 runs 13 residues. Looked up from germline, CDR1 is DFQATT and CDR2 is SNEGSKA (reference sequence). The CDR3 region has the DNA TGCAGTGCTCACAGGCCCTCGGCCGATGAGCAGTTCTTC. It specifies CSAHRPSADEQFF.

The CDR3 DNA reads as TGCAGCGTTGAAGATTTTGTTGGGGACCCCTATGGCTACACCTTC. Protein sequence: CSVEDFVGDPYGYTF. This chain links TRBV29-1 with TRBJ1-2; maybe TRBD1 (5 bases). The CDR3 has 15 residues. Germline lookup yields CDR1 SQVTM and CDR2 ANQGSEA. Between the trimmed V and J ends, which lost 0 bases and 4 bases, there was a span of 15 bases.

The V call is TRBV6-6, the J call TRBJ1-1; D possibly corresponds to TRBD1 (5 bases). The CDR3 length is 14 residues. Germline CDR1 is MNHNY and CDR2 is SVGAGI (reference sequence). Between the trimmed V and J ends, which lost 5 bases and 4 bases, there was a span of 14 bases. This chain's CDR3 is CASSTRVGFTEAFF. The CDR3 DNA reads TGTGCCAGCAGTACCAGGGTCGGGTTCACTGAAGCTTTCTTT.

The chain carries TRBV5-1 and TRBJ1-2, with 9 bases aligning to TRBD1. V dropped 0 bases and J dropped 8; count of bases not matched to a gene: 8. Germline V CDR1 and CDR2: SGHRS, YFSETQ. The CDR3 sequence is 15 residues long. The CDR3 here is CASSLEGQGSWGYTF. The CDR3 coding sequence is TGCGCCAGCAGCTTGGAGGGACAGGGATCGTGGGGCTACACCTTC.

This clonotype was seen just once. The chain is built from TRBV20-1 and TRBJ2-5; a weak D match, TRBD2 (5 bases). V was clipped by 0 bases and J by 1 base, with 15 bases between them. Germline V gene data show CDR1 as DFQATT and CDR2 as SNEGSKA (reference sequence). This CDR3 has 16 residues. The CDR3 DNA reads as TGCAGTGCTAGAGATTGGACTCGACCCACCCAAGAGACCCAGTACTTC. Residues: CSARDWTRPTQETQYF.

This clonotype was counted between two and nine times. This chain uses TRBV5-1 with TRBJ2-7, with 7 bases that match TRBD1. This CDR3 is built from 14 residues. The V and J ends lost 2 bases and 2 bases, in that order; junction bases with no gene match: 4. CDR1 is SGHRS and CDR2 is YFSETQ in the germline V gene. The CDR3: CASSLAGQAYEQYF. The CDR3, as DNA: TGCGCCAGCAGCTTAGCAGGACAGGCCTACGAGCAGTACTTC. Drawing the rest from reference TRBV5-1 and TRBJ2-7, the complete variable domain is KAGVTQTPRYLIKTRGQQVTLSCSPISGHRSVSWYQQTPGQGLQFLFEYFSETQRNKGNFPGRFSGRQFSNSRSEMNVSTLELGDSALYLCASSLAGQAYEQYFGPGTRLTVT.

This clonotype was counted many times. The V call is TRBV10-3, the J call TRBJ2-3; D is perhaps TRBD2 (7 bases). Trimming removed 2 bases at V and 8 bases at J, with 11 bases between. CDR3 length: 13 residues. Germline V gives CDR1 ENHRY, CDR2 SYGVKD. The CDR3 here is CAISENREGTQYF. The CDR3 DNA is TGTGCCATCAGTGAGAACAGGGAGGGTACGCAGTATTTT.

The chain carries TRBV6-5 and TRBJ2-7; 7 bases agree with TRBD1. This CDR3 has 12 amino acids. Germline trimming cut 7 bases from V and 3 bases from J; bases unmatched to any gene: 3. Germline CDR1 MNHEY, CDR2 SVGAGI. CDR3 nucleotides: TGTGCCAGCAAGGGACAGAGCTACGAGCAGTACTTC. It yields the protein CASKGQSYEQYF.

This clonotype was detected a few times. This chain links TRBV3-1 with TRBJ2-3; 7 positions match TRBD1. The CDR3 has 14 residues. The V gene end was trimmed by 3 bases and the J gene end by 5 bases; junction bases not matched to a gene: 5. Germline CDR1 reads LGHDT; CDR2 reads YNNKEL (reference sequence). CDR3 coding DNA: TGTGCCAGCAGCCAGGGACAGCAGGGAGATACGCAGTATTTT. It specifies CASSQGQQGDTQYF.

With regard to this clonotype: One end of the junction varies from germline; a read error may be responsible. The chain combines TRBV5-4 with TRBJ2-7, with 12 bases matching TRBD2. The germline gives CDR1 SGHNT, CDR2 YYREEE (reference sequence). The CDR3 consists of 14 residues. CDR3: CASSSPELAGGQNF. DNA for the CDR3: TGTGCCAGCAGCTCCCCCGAACTAGCGGGAGGTCAAAACTTC.

The V and J genes are TRBV2 and TRBJ1-2, with no clear D. Germline loops: CDR1 SNHLY, CDR2 FYNNEI. CDR3 size: 13 residues. V lost 7 bases to trimming and J lost 4 bases, with 13 bases between them. The CDR3 DNA sequence: TGTGCCAGCACCAAAGGAGGGCTCTATGGCTACACCTTC. Its protein product is CASTKGGLYGYTF. Full variable domain (missing parts from reference TRBV2 and TRBJ1-2): EPEVTQTPSHQVTQMGQEVILRCVPISNHLYFYWYRQILGQKVEFLVSFYNNEISEKSEIFDDQFSVERPDGSNFTLKIRSTKLEDSAMYFCASTKGGLYGYTFGSGTRLTVV.

The sample holds a few counts of this clonotype. This chain links TRBV3-1 with TRBJ2-2; 8 nucleotides agree with TRBD1. Germline values: CDR1 LGHDT, CDR2 YNNKEL (reference sequence). CDR3 size: 17 residues. Trimming cost V 0 bases and J 4 bases; bases outside gene matches: 7. Written as DNA, the CDR3 is TGTGCCAGCAGCCAAGATTTTGGGCAGGGGGCCACCGGGGAGCTGTTTTTT. As protein: CASSQDFGQGATGELFF.

CDR3 in DNA: TGTGCCAGCAGCCACGGGCAGGGGGCGTACAGTGAAGCTTTCTTT. Translation gives CASSHGQGAYSEAFF. This chain uses TRBV7-6 with TRBJ1-1, with 8 bases aligning to TRBD1. This CDR3 spans 15 amino acids. The trim removed 5 bases at V and 7 bases at J, leaving 12 bases unmatched. The germline CDR1 and CDR2 sequences are SGHVS and FNYEAQ.